The 24 T cell receptor beta chains reported below all come from one sample, sequenced in a study of shared clonotypes between healthy human individuals. Profiling relied on immunoSEQ multiplex PCR, and the TCRdb table lists in-frame clones only, not all of them. This sample has millions of clones, with roughly 96% found just once. The source material was naive CD4+ T cells sorted from blood. Specified subset: CD45RA+ positively selected. These receptors all come from a man between 18 and 29 years old in good health.

The V call is TRBV15, the J call TRBJ1-4, with D uncertain. With 0 bases removed from V and 3 bases from J, the gap between germline ends came to 11 bases. The CDR3 totals 16 residues. The germline V gene has CDR1 LNHNV and CDR2 YYDKDF (reference sequence). CDR3 bases: TGTGCCACCAGCAGAGATCCCCCGGCCCCTAATGAAAAACTGTTTTTT. Amino acids: CATSRDPPAPNEKLFF.

The genes are TRBV2 and TRBJ1-2; 7 bases are shared with TRBD1. The CDR3 covers 15 residues. The trim removed 5 bases at V and 2 bases at J, leaving 8 bases unmatched. Per germline, CDR1 SNHLY and CDR2 FYNNEI. CDR3: CASSYNRGGNYGYTF. CDR3 sequence (DNA): TGTGCCAGCAGTTACAACAGGGGAGGAAACTATGGCTACACCTTC.

The V call is TRBV4-3, the J call TRBJ2-5; maybe TRBD2 (7 bases). Trimming removed 1 base at V and 3 bases at J, with 18 bases between. Germline V CDR1 and CDR2: LGHNA, YSLEER. The CDR3 totals 17 residues. The CDR3 spells CASSQVGGEGDKETQYF. CDR3 DNA: TGCGCCAGCAGCCAAGTAGGGGGGGAAGGGGATAAAGAGACCCAGTACTTC.

DNA of the CDR3: TGCGCCAGCAGCTTAACCTGGGCCTTCTACGAGCAGTACTTC. Residues: CASSLTWAFYEQYF. The chain links TRBV5-1 to TRBJ2-7; no clear D gene. CDR3 length: 14 amino acids. The ends were cut back, 2 bases at V and 3 bases at J, with 12 bases in the middle. The germline V gene encodes CDR1 SGHRS and CDR2 YFSETQ.

V and J are TRBV5-1 and TRBJ1-2, with 7 bases fitting TRBD1. The CDR3 runs to 15 residues. In germline, CDR1 is SGHRS, CDR2 YFSETQ. With 4 bases clipped from V and 3 bases from J, the junction kept 9 bases outside the gene matches. The CDR3 loop is CASSPWTGPDYGYTF. The CDR3 DNA follows: TGCGCCAGCAGCCCCTGGACAGGCCCGGACTATGGCTACACCTTC. The whole variable domain, filled in from reference TRBV5-1 and TRBJ1-2, reads KAGVTQTPRYLIKTRGQQVTLSCSPISGHRSVSWYQQTPGQGLQFLFEYFSETQRNKGNFPGRFSGRQFSNSRSEMNVSTLELGDSALYLCASSPWTGPDYGYTFGSGTRLTVV.

The chain couples TRBV7-8 to TRBJ2-1; TRBD2 matches at 9 bases. Per germline, CDR1 SGHVS and CDR2 FQNEAQ. V lost 6 bases to trimming and J lost 8 bases; unmatched junction nucleotides: 14. The CDR3 contains 16 residues. The chain's CDR3 is CASRPSSGSFRDEQFF. For the CDR3, the DNA is TGTGCCAGCAGGCCGAGTAGCGGGAGCTTCCGCGATGAGCAGTTCTTC.

The rearrangement uses TRBV5-4 and TRBJ1-2, with D possibly TRBD1 on 5 matching bases. V was shortened by 1 base and J by 8 bases, with 9 bases between the two germline ends. CDR3 length equals 12 residues. Germline lookup yields CDR1 SGHNT and CDR2 YYREEE (reference sequence). CDR3 DNA: TGTGCCAGCAGCTTGATAGAGGGGGGCTACACCTTC. Its translation: CASSLIEGGYTF.

The CDR3 DNA follows: TGTGCCAGCAGCATTGAACCAGTCCCGACGCAGTATTTT. This translates into CASSIEPVPTQYF. The gene calls are TRBV7-8 and TRBJ2-3; no clear D gene. The germline V gene has CDR1 SGHVS and CDR2 FQNEAQ. This CDR3 region has 13 residues. The V end was cut by 5 bases, the J end by 9 bases, with 15 bases between.

The chain uses TRBV6-6 and TRBJ1-5; D is uncertain. This CDR3 has 16 amino acids. The germline CDR1 and CDR2 sequences are MNHNY and SVGAGI (reference sequence). V lost 4 bases to trimming and J lost 0 bases, with 13 bases between them. The CDR3 reads CASSSRGRSSNQPQHF. The DNA for the CDR3 is TGTGCCAGCAGTTCCCGCGGACGGAGTAGCAATCAGCCCCAGCATTTT.

The chain recombines TRBV15 with TRBJ1-6, with a weak D call TRBD1 (6 bases). V lost 0 bases and J lost 7, with 16 bases in between. CDR1 is LNHNV, CDR2 YYDKDF, per germline (reference sequence). The CDR3 extends over 17 amino acids. Here the CDR3 reads CATSRDPAGDGNSPLHF. The DNA of the CDR3 is TGTGCCACCAGCAGAGACCCCGCAGGGGACGGGAATTCACCCCTCCACTTT.

The V call is TRBV11-2, the J call TRBJ2-2; weak D call: TRBD2 (5 bases). Between the trimmed V and J ends, which lost 1 base and 3 bases, there was a span of 12 bases. CDR3 length equals 16 residues. Germline V gene lookup returns CDR1 SGHAT and CDR2 FQNNGV. CDR3 in amino acids: CASSLVGGQYTGELFF. Here the CDR3 DNA reads TGTGCCAGCAGCTTAGTTGGAGGCCAGTACACCGGGGAGCTGTTTTTT.

CDR3 bases: TGTGCCAGCAGTACACCGGGACACCTGAACACTGAAGCTTTCTTT. Its protein is CASSTPGHLNTEAFF. The chain carries TRBV2 and TRBJ1-1, with D possibly matching TRBD1 (6 bases). The germline gives CDR1 SNHLY, CDR2 FYNNEI. This CDR3 spans 15 amino acids. V was pared by 5 bases and J by 0 bases, with 13 bases between.

In the case of this clone: The junction departs from the called germline gene at one end, perhaps through a read error. This chain uses TRBV7-7 with TRBJ2-5; TRBD1 matches 9 bases. CDR3 length equals 15 residues. CDR1 is SSHAT, CDR2 FNYEAQ, per germline (reference sequence). CDR3 amino acids: CASSERTGETETQYF. CDR3 sequence (DNA): TGTGCTAGCAGCGAGCGGACAGGGGAGACAGAGACCCAGTACTTC.

This chain joins TRBV7-6 and TRBJ1-2, with D tentatively TRBD1 (5 bases). The V end lost 5 bases, the J end lost 5 bases, and 15 bases lay between the germline ends. Germline values: CDR1 SGHVS, CDR2 FNYEAQ. This CDR3 spans 14 amino acids. For the CDR3, the DNA is TGTGCCAGCAGCCCCCGCGGGGGGACTTATGGCTACACCTTC. Encoded protein: CASSPRGGTYGYTF.

This chain connects TRBV6-4 to TRBJ2-3; D is unclear. The CDR3 loop spans 15 amino acids. Germline CDR1 reads MRHNA; CDR2 reads SNTAGT. Trimming cost V 5 bases and J 2 bases, with 14 bases left between them. DNA for the CDR3: TGTGCCAGCAGTCCCCAGGACGGCCTCACAGATACGCAGTATTTT. This encodes CASSPQDGLTDTQYF.

With respect to this clone: The same CDR3 also results from other DNA sequences found in this sample. The chain joins TRBV18 to TRBJ2-3; maybe TRBD1 (6 bases). This CDR3 region has 15 residues. Looked up from germline, CDR1 is KGHSH and CDR2 is LQKENI. Trimming removed 3 bases at V and 0 bases at J, with 10 bases between. Written as DNA, the CDR3 is TGTGCCAGCTCACCGGGGACAACTAGCACAGATACGCAGTATTTT. It translates to CASSPGTTSTDTQYF.

On this clone itself: The sample has other DNA sequences that encode this CDR3 too. V usage is TRBV5-1 and J usage is TRBJ2-1, with 16 bases aligning to TRBD2. The ends lost 4 bases at V and 7 bases at J; junction bases unmatched: 5. The length of the CDR3 is 16 residues. Germline V gene lookup returns CDR1 SGHRS and CDR2 YFSETQ. The CDR3 DNA is TGCGCCAGCAGCGGGGGACTAGCGGGAGGGCTTAATGAGCAGTTCTTC. Amino acid sequence: CASSGGLAGGLNEQFF.

This clone is a singleton in its sample. DNA of the CDR3: TGTGCCAGCAGTGGACTAGCGGGGGTCCCGCGCCCCGCTCAAGAGACCCAGTACTTC. This encodes CASSGLAGVPRPAQETQYF. The V call is TRBV27, the J call TRBJ2-5, with 13 bases aligning to TRBD2. V trimming: 5 bases; J trimming: 2 bases; junction bases outside the gene matches: 14. Germline V lookup: CDR1 MNHEY, CDR2 SMNVEV (reference sequence). CDR3 length: 19 residues.

The gene calls are TRBV9 and TRBJ2-7, with D perhaps matching TRBD1 or TRBD2 (5 bases each). The CDR3 has 14 residues. V gave up 0 bases and J gave up 7 bases, with 14 bases separating them. CDR1 and CDR2 from the germline V gene are SGDLS and YYNGEE. The CDR3 loop is CASSVGGRGEEQYF. The CDR3 coding sequence is TGTGCCAGCAGCGTAGGGGGCCGGGGCGAGGAGCAGTACTTC.

The rearrangement uses TRBV19 and TRBJ1-1; D unclear. The V gene lost 4 bases and the J gene lost 4 bases, with 13 bases spanning the gap. CDR1 is LNHDA and CDR2 is SQIVND in the germline V gene (reference sequence). This CDR3 is 14 amino acids long. In DNA, the CDR3 is TGTGCCAGTAGTACGAGGGAGATGAGCACTGAAGCTTTCTTT. Its translation is CASSTREMSTEAFF.

The V and J genes are TRBV11-2 and TRBJ2-5, with D tentatively TRBD1 (5 bases). Germline V gene sequence: CDR1 SGHAT, CDR2 FQNNGV. V lost 2 bases to trimming and J lost 8 bases, with 15 bases between them. The CDR3 has 14 residues. The CDR3: CASSLRTPVLTQYF. The CDR3 DNA sequence: TGTGCCAGCAGCTTAAGGACACCAGTTTTAACCCAGTACTTC.

This sequence joins TRBV11-2 and TRBJ2-3; 12 bases map to TRBD1. Germline V gene sequence: CDR1 SGHAT, CDR2 FQNNGV. The ends lost 4 bases at V and 4 bases at J; junction bases unmatched: 9. The CDR3 spans 17 residues. As DNA, the CDR3 is TGTGCCAGCAGCTCCCAACCCGGGACAGGGGGCGCAGATACGCAGTATTTT. It encodes CASSSQPGTGGADTQYF.

The genes are TRBV15 and TRBJ1-1; D ambiguous. The CDR3 totals 12 residues. V was clipped by 0 bases and J by 3 bases, with 2 bases between them. Looked up from germline, CDR1 is LNHNV and CDR2 is YYDKDF (reference sequence). The CDR3 reads CATSRDDTEAFF. The CDR3 DNA is TGTGCCACCAGCAGAGACGACACTGAAGCTTTCTTT.

The chain carries TRBV30 and TRBJ2-3; 12 bases line up with TRBD2. With 2 bases clipped from V and 3 bases from J, the junction kept 12 bases outside the gene matches. CDR1 and CDR2 (germline): GTSNPN, SVGIG (reference sequence). The CDR3 totals 18 residues. DNA for the CDR3: TGTGCCTGGAGTTTAGGGATGCTAGCGGGAGGGGGTACAGATACGCAGTATTTT. It translates to CAWSLGMLAGGGTDTQYF.